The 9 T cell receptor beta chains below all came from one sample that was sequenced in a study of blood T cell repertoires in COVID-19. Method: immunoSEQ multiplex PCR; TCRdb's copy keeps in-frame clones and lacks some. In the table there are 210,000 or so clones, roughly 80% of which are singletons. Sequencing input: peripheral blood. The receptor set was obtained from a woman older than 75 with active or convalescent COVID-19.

The CDR3 sequence is CASSGGGANTGELFF. The CDR3 DNA sequence: TGTGCCAGCAGTGGAGGGGGCGCGAACACCGGGGAGCTGTTTTTT. This chain links TRBV9 with TRBJ2-2; D perhaps matches TRBD1 (7 bases). Trimming left V 5 bases short and J 0 bases short, with 11 bases between. Germline assignment: CDR1 SGDLS and CDR2 YYNGEE. The CDR3 is 15 amino acids.

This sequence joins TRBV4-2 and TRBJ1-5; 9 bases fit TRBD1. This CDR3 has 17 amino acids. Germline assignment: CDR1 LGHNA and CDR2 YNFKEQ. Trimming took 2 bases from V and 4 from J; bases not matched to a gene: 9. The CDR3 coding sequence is TGTGCCAGCAGCCAACTCCTGAGAGACAGGGGGAATCAGCCCCAGCATTTT. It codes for CASSQLLRDRGNQPQHF.

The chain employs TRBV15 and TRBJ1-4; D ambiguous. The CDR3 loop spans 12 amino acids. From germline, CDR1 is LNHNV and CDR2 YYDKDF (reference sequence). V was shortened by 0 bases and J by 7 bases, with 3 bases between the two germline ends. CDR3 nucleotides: TGTGCCACCAGCAGAGATATTGAAAAACTGTTTTTT. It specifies CATSRDIEKLFF.

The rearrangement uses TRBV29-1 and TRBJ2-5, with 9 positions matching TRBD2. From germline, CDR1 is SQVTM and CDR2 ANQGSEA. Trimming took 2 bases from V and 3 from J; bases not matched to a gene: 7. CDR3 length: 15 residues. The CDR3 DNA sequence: TGCAGCGTTGAAATAGCGGGGGATTCCGAAGAGACCCAGTACTTC. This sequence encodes CSVEIAGDSEETQYF.

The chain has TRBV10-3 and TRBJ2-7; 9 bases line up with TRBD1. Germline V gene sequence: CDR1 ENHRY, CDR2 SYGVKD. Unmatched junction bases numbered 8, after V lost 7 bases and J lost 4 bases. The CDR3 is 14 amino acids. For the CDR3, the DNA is TGTGCCATCAAGTTACAGGGACAGGGTTACGAGCAGTACTTC. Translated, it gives CAIKLQGQGYEQYF.

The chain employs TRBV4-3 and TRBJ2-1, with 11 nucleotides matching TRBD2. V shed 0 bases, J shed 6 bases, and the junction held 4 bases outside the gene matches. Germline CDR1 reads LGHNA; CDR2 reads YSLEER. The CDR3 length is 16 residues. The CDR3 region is CASSQDFTSGSNEQFF. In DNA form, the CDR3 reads TGCGCCAGCAGCCAAGATTTTACTAGCGGGAGCAATGAGCAGTTCTTC.

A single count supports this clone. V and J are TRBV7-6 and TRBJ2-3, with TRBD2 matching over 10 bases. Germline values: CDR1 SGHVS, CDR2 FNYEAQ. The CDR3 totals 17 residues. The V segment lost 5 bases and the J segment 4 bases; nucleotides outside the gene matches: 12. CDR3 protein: CASSPVRASGSADTQYF. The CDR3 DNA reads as TGTGCCAGCAGCCCCGTGAGGGCTAGCGGGAGTGCAGATACGCAGTATTTT.

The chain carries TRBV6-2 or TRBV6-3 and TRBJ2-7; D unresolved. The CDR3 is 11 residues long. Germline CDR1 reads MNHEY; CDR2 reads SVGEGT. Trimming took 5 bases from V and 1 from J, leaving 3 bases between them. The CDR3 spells CASSESYEQYF. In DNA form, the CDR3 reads TGTGCCAGCAGTGAGTCCTACGAGCAGTACTTC.

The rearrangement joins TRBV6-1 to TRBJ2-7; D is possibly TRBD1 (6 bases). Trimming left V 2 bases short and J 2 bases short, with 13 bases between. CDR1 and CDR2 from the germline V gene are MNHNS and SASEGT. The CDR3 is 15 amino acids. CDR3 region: CASSEYTGSPYEQYF. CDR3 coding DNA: TGTGCCAGCAGTGAATACACAGGGTCGCCCTACGAGCAGTACTTC.